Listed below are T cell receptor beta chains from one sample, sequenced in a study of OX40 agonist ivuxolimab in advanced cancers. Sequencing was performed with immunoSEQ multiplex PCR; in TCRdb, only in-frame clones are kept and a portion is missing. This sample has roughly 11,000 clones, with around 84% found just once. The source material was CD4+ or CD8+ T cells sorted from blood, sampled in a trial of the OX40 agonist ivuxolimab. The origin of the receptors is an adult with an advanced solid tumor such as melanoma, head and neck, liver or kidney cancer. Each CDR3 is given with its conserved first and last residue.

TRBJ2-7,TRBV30,CAWNLGEGYEQYF
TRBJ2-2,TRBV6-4,CASSLNTYTGELFF
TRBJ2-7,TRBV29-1,CSVNRGYEQYF
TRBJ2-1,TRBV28,CASSLRLGAGPQNEQFF
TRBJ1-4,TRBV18,CASSPLVQGPFATNEKLFF
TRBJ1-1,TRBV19,CASSITAYYEQTEAFF
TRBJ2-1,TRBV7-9,CASSSRDVLYNEQFF
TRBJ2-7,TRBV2,CASSRLAGSTYEQYF
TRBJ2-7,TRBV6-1,CASSEWLAENYEQYF
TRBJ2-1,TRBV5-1,CASSYTGGSYNEQFF
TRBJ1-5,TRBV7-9,CASSLDGRSNQPQHF
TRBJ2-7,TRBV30,CAWSRKSEQYF
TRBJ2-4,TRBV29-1,CSVGEGARNIQYF
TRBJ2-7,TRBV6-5,CASSYSGLYEQYF
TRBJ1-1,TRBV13,CASSLEGQSNTEAFF
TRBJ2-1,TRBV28,CASSSHVTEASYNEQFF
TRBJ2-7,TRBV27,CASSHRAGAGVEEQYF
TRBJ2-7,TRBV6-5,CASSPLTGNINEQYF
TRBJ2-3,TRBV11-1,CASSPSGVTDTQYF
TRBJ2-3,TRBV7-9,CASSSTIDTQYF
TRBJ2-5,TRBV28,CASSHPETGEETQYF
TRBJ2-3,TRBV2,CASRGGTPDTQYF
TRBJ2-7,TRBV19,CASSEGRGYEQYF
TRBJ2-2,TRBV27,CASSLASGNTGELFF
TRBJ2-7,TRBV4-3,CASSQEPDRGSYEQYF
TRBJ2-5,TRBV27,CASSFIGGLQETQYF
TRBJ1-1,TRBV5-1,CASRLGTEAFF
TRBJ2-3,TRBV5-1,CASSSTLAGGPFGADTQYF
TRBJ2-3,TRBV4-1,CASSQELTDTQYF
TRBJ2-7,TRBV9,CASSVGGDRGYEQYF
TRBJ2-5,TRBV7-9,CASSLVKLGWQETQYF
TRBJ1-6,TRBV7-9,CASSYLDGGQPLHF
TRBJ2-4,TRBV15,CATSRDRGRGGNIQYF
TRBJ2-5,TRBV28,CASSTDSLQETQYF
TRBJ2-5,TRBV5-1,CASSLAGTAETQYF
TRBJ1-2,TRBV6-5,CASSYRPDGQGYGYTF
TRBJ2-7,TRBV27,CASSSFTEQYF
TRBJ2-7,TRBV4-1,CASSQEGLQGYEQYF
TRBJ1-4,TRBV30,CAWSLSLDNEKLFF
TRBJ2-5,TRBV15,CATSTGPGQGVEGQYF
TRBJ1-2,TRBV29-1,CSVPTGFYGYTF
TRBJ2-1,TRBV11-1,CASSPGLVSLNEQFF
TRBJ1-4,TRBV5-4,CASSFRGGNNEKLFF
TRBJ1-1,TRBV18,CASSLLGGLNTEAFF
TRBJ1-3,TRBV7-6,CASSLEWRSSGNTIYF